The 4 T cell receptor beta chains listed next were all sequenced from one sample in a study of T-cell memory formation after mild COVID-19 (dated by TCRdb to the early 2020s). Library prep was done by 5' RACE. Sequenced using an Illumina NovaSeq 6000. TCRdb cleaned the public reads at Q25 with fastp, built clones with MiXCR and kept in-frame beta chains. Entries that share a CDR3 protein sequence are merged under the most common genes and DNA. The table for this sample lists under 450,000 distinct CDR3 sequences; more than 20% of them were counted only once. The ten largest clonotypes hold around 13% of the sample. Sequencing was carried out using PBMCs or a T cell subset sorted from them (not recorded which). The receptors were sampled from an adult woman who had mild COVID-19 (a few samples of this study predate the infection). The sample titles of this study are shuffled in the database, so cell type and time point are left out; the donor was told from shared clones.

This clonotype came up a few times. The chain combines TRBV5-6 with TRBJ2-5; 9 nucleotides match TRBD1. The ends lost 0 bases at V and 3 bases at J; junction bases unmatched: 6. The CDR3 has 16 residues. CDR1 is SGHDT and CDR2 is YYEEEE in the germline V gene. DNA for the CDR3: TGTGCCAGCAGCTTGGCCCACGGGACAGGGAAAGAGACCCAGTACTTC. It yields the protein CASSLAHGTGKETQYF. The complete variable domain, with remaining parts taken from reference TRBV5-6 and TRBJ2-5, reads DAGVTQSPTHLIKTRGQQVTLRCSPKSGHDTVSWYQQALGQGPQFIFQYYEEEERQRGNFPDRFSGHQFPNYSSELNVNALLLGDSALYLCASSLAHGTGKETQYFGPGTRLLVL.

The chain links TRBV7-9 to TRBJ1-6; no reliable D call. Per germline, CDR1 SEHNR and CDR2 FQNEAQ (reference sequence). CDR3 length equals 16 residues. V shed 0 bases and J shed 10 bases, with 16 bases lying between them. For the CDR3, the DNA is TGTGCCAGCAGCTTAGCGGGGAGAGTGCAGTACTCACCCCTCCACTTT. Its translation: CASSLAGRVQYSPLHF.

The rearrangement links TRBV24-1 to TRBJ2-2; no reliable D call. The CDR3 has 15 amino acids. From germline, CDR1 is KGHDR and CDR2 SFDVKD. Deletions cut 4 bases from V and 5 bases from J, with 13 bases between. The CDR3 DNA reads TGTGCCACCAGTGAGGCGCGACCCGCAACCGGGGAGCTGTTTTTT. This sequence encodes CATSEARPATGELFF.

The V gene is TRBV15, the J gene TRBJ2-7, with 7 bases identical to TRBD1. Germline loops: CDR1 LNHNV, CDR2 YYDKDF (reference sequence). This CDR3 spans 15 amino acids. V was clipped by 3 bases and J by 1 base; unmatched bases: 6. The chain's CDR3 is CATSSSGRGSYEQYF. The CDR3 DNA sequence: TGTGCCACCAGCAGTTCGGGCAGGGGGTCCTACGAGCAGTACTTC.